What follows are 26 T cell receptor beta chains derived from one specimen sequenced in a study of T-cell reconstitution after alpha-beta-depleted transplantation in children. Preparing the TCRbeta library involved the use of unique molecular identifiers. TCRdb itself ran the PCR reads through MiXCR, one entry per CDR3 protein. The table lists 440,000 or so distinct CDR3 sequences, 43% of them singletons. The input for sequencing was PBMCs, taken before TCRalphabeta/CD19-depleted stem cell transplant. Receptors originate from a girl aged 2-10 years with aplastic anemia, due to receive a stem cell transplant.

The sample holds many counts of this clonotype. The chain combines TRBV14 with TRBJ2-5; D possibly corresponds to TRBD2 (6 bases). The germline gives CDR1 SGHDN, CDR2 FVKESK. Trimming took off 4 bases at V and 2 bases at J, with 14 bases between the two ends. The CDR3 runs to 15 residues. The CDR3 DNA sequence: TGTGCCAGCAGCCGGCGGCGGGCGGGACAAGAGACCCAGTACTTC. It specifies CASSRRRAGQETQYF.

The chain uses TRBV20-1 and TRBJ1-4; 9 bases line up with TRBD1. CDR1 and CDR2 from the germline V gene are DFQATT and SNEGSKA (reference sequence). CDR3 length: 17 residues. V trimming: 5 bases; J trimming: 2 bases; junction bases outside the gene matches: 12. The CDR3 loop is CSAPKGGQGRTNEKLFF. In DNA form, the CDR3 reads TGCAGTGCTCCAAAAGGCGGACAGGGGAGGACTAATGAAAAACTGTTTTTT.

The CDR3 here is CASSSTLEPNEQYF. DNA for the CDR3: TGTGCCAGCAGCTCCACCCTAGAGCCGAACGAGCAGTACTTC. The rearrangement joins TRBV7-9 to TRBJ2-7; D gene unclear. V shed 4 bases and J shed 5 bases, with 15 bases lying between them. The V gene's germline CDR1 is SEHNR and CDR2 FQNEAQ (reference sequence). This CDR3 region has 14 residues.

Ten or more counts support this clonotype. The genes are TRBV5-6 and TRBJ1-1; TRBD1 agrees at 8 bases. V lost 3 bases and J lost 7; bases outside the gene matches: 5. The CDR3 consists of 13 residues. From germline, CDR1 is SGHDT and CDR2 YYEEEE. The CDR3 region has the DNA TGTGCCAGCAGCTGGGACAGGTCACTTGAAGCTTTCTTT. Its translation is CASSWDRSLEAFF.

Many counts were recorded for this clonotype. This chain connects TRBV20-1 to TRBJ2-3; no definite D call. Trimming cost V 3 bases and J 2 bases, with 9 bases left between them. The germline CDR1 and CDR2 sequences are DFQATT and SNEGSKA (reference sequence). This CDR3 is 13 amino acids long. This CDR3 is CSARAVPTDTQYF. CDR3 nucleotide sequence: TGCAGTGCTAGGGCAGTGCCCACAGATACGCAGTATTTT.

This clonotype appeared a few times. The CDR3 DNA reads TGCGCCAGCGGCCAGCGTGGGGGACAGGTTGGCTACACCTTC. The encoded protein is CASGQRGGQVGYTF. The J gene is TRBJ1-2, the V gene TRBV5-1; 8 bases are shared with TRBD1. Germline values: CDR1 SGHRS, CDR2 YFSETQ. The CDR3 spans 14 residues. V lost 7 bases and J lost 7; bases outside the gene matches: 12.

This clonotype was detected a few times. V is TRBV6-5 and J is TRBJ1-1, with D tentatively TRBD1 (5 bases). Germline V lookup: CDR1 MNHEY, CDR2 SVGAGI. Trimming pared 2 bases from V and 6 bases from J, leaving 16 bases between. CDR3 length: 15 residues. In DNA, the CDR3 is TGTGCCAGCAGTTACCCCGGGGGTCACGGGGCTGAAGCTTTCTTT. Its protein is CASSYPGGHGAEAFF.

This clonotype came up a few times. The chain carries TRBV5-1 and TRBJ2-2; D is perhaps TRBD1 or TRBD2 (5 bases each). Deletions cut 4 bases from V and 5 bases from J, with 15 bases between. The CDR3 covers 15 residues. Germline V gene sequence: CDR1 SGHRS, CDR2 YFSETQ. The CDR3 sequence: CASSLGTQKTGELFF. CDR3 nucleotide sequence: TGCGCCAGCAGCCTCGGGACCCAGAAGACCGGGGAGCTGTTTTTT.

This clonotype was found many times. CDR3 sequence reads: CASSTNGRGGSYEQYF. CDR3 in DNA: TGTGCCAGCAGCACGAATGGGAGGGGGGGCTCCTACGAGCAGTACTTC. The chain links TRBV16 to TRBJ2-7; D is perhaps TRBD2 (7 bases). The CDR3 is made up of 16 amino acids. The germline V and J ends were trimmed by 5 bases and 0 bases, with 17 bases remaining between them. Germline-derived CDR1 and CDR2 are KGHSY and FQNENV.

V usage is TRBV6-5 and J usage is TRBJ2-3, with D possibly TRBD2 on 5 matching bases. V was pared by 6 bases and J by 0 bases, with 16 bases between. Germline loops: CDR1 MNHEY, CDR2 SVGAGI. This CDR3 is built from 16 residues. CDR3 loop: CASRKIRERSTDTQYF. The CDR3 DNA reads TGTGCCAGCAGGAAAATTCGGGAACGTAGCACAGATACGCAGTATTTT.

In the case of this clonotype: Germline is not matched at one junction end, which may reflect a read error. This chain connects TRBV27 to TRBJ2-1; D is undetermined. The length of the CDR3 is 17 residues. Per the germline V gene, CDR1 is MNHEY and CDR2 is SMNVEV (reference sequence). This CDR3 reads CASCLSASASSYNEQFF. CDR3 in DNA: TGTGCCAGCTGTTTATCGGCCAGCGCAAGCTCCTACAATGAACAGTTCTTC.

In the case of this clonotype: Possible read error: a much larger clone is one base away. The rearrangement uses TRBV20-1 and TRBJ2-5, with D maybe TRBD1 (6 bases). CDR1 DFQATT and CDR2 SNEGSKA come from the germline V gene (reference sequence). The V end was cut by 3 bases, the J end by 2 bases, with 7 bases between. This CDR3 has 12 amino acids. CDR3 DNA sequence: TGCAGTGCTAGTACAGGGCAAGAGACCCAGTACTTC. It encodes CSASTGQETQYF.

The chain links TRBV18 to TRBJ2-5; TRBD2 agrees at 10 bases. V shed 4 bases, J shed 4 bases, and the junction held 6 bases outside the gene matches. CDR1 is KGHSH and CDR2 is LQKENI in the germline V gene. The CDR3 totals 15 residues. CDR3 nucleotides: TGTGCCAGCTCACAAGGACTAGCGGACCGAGAGACCCAGTACTTC. Translation gives CASSQGLADRETQYF.

The chain joins TRBV14 to TRBJ1-2; 9 bases agree with TRBD1. The CDR3 is 15 residues long. Germline CDR1 SGHDN, CDR2 FVKESK. V lost 4 bases and J lost 8; bases outside the gene matches: 11. CDR3 DNA sequence: TGTGCCAGCAGCCCCTTGGAGGGGACAGGGTACGGCTACACCTTC. Residues: CASSPLEGTGYGYTF. Full variable domain (rest looked up from reference TRBV14 and TRBJ1-2): EAGVTQFPSHSVIEKGQTVTLRCDPISGHDNLYWYRRVMGKEIKFLLHFVKESKQDESGMPNNRFLAERTGGTYSTLKVQPAELEDSGVYFCASSPLEGTGYGYTFGSGTRLTVV.

Comment on this clonotype: One end of the junction fails to match germline, which may point to a read error. V and J are TRBV27 and TRBJ1-1; possible D gene TRBD1, 6 bases. This CDR3 contains 14 residues. Germline values: CDR1 MNHEY, CDR2 SMNVEV (reference sequence). This chain's CDR3 is CASSFYQGNTEDFF. CDR3 nucleotides: TGTGCCAGCAGTTTCTATCAGGGGAACACTGAAGATTTCTTT.

V is TRBV4-2 and J is TRBJ2-7; no clear D gene. V was clipped by 3 bases and J by 2 bases, with 8 bases between them. The CDR3 covers 13 residues. Germline CDR1 is LGHNA and CDR2 is YNFKEQ. The CDR3 DNA is TGTGCCAGCAGCCACAGATCCACCTACGAGCAGTACTTC. Translating it yields CASSHRSTYEQYF.

The rearrangement links TRBV4-1 to TRBJ2-7; D ambiguous. The CDR3 contains 17 residues. Trimming removed 0 bases from V and 0 bases from J, with 15 bases in between. Per germline, CDR1 MGHRA and CDR2 YSYEKL. The CDR3 loop is CASSQESGLVSSYEQYF. CDR3 coding DNA: TGCGCCAGCAGCCAAGAATCCGGGCTAGTATCCTCCTACGAGCAGTACTTC.

This clonotype was seen more than once but under ten times. The chain couples TRBV20-1 to TRBJ2-2; 7 nucleotides match TRBD1. J gave up 7 bases and V 0 bases, and 8 bases lay outside the gene matches. Germline CDR1 is DFQATT and CDR2 is SNEGSKA (reference sequence). The CDR3 is made up of 15 amino acids. The CDR3 here is CSARDRRTGYGELFF. The CDR3 DNA reads TGCAGTGCTAGAGATAGGCGGACAGGCTACGGGGAGCTGTTTTTT.

This clonotype has only a few counts. The CDR3 nucleotides read TGCAGTGCTAGACAACTAGCGGGAGGGCCGCGGGAGACCCAGTACTTC. The encoded protein is CSARQLAGGPRETQYF. V gene TRBV20-1 combines with J gene TRBJ2-5; TRBD2 matches 13 bases. CDR1 and CDR2 from the germline V gene are DFQATT and SNEGSKA (reference sequence). This CDR3 spans 16 amino acids. Trimming removed 2 bases from V and 5 bases from J; junction bases left unmatched: 8.

This clonotype turned up a few times. J is TRBJ2-3 and V is TRBV20-1; perhaps D is TRBD1 or TRBD2 (5 bases each). The germline CDR1 and CDR2 sequences are DFQATT and SNEGSKA (reference sequence). V lost 4 bases to trimming and J lost 5 bases, with 10 bases between them. The CDR3 sequence is 12 residues long. CDR3 region: CSAKGPGDTQYF. The CDR3 nucleotides read TGCAGTGCTAAGGGACCGGGAGATACGCAGTATTTT.

This clonotype came up many times. The V call is TRBV5-6, the J call TRBJ2-7; D perhaps matches TRBD1 (5 bases). Trimming took 2 bases from V and 2 from J, leaving 11 bases between them. Per germline, CDR1 SGHDT and CDR2 YYEEEE. This CDR3 is built from 14 residues. CDR3 DNA sequence: TGTGCCAGCAGCTTCCGGCAGGGCCCCTACGAGCAGTACTTC. Translation: CASSFRQGPYEQYF.

This rearrangement joins TRBV4-1 to TRBJ2-4; TRBD1 is a possible D gene (6 bases). The CDR3 totals 15 residues. Trimming cost V 4 bases and J 4 bases, with 14 bases left between them. Germline V gives CDR1 MGHRA, CDR2 YSYEKL. The CDR3 bases are TGCGCCAGCAGCCGGTTCACAGGGCTTAAAAACATTCAGTACTTC. Its translation is CASSRFTGLKNIQYF.

This clonotype has only a few counts. V usage is TRBV12-3 or TRBV12-4 and J usage is TRBJ1-2; tentative D call: TRBD1 (6 bases). V lost 5 bases to trimming and J lost 4 bases, with 14 bases between them. The CDR3 is 14 amino acids. The CDR3 DNA follows: TGTGCCAGCAGTCCCCGGGACACACTCTATGGCTACACCTTC. Translating gives CASSPRDTLYGYTF.

The gene calls are TRBV20-1 and TRBJ2-7; D might be TRBD1 (6 bases). Trimming removed 7 bases at V and 0 bases at J, with 13 bases between. Germline values: CDR1 DFQATT, CDR2 SNEGSKA (reference sequence). This CDR3 has 13 amino acids. The CDR3 region is CSVDRGSSYEQYF. The CDR3 DNA sequence: TGCAGTGTTGATAGGGGGAGCTCCTACGAGCAGTACTTC.

This chain links TRBV20-1 with TRBJ2-3; D may be TRBD2 (5 bases). CDR1 DFQATT and CDR2 SNEGSKA come from the germline V gene (reference sequence). The CDR3 contains 11 residues. Trimming left V 0 bases short and J 8 bases short, with 6 bases between. The CDR3: CSARERVTQYF. The CDR3 DNA is TGCAGTGCTAGAGAGCGGGTTACGCAGTATTTT.

This clonotype was found many times. CDR3: CSVASGLGYEQYF. The CDR3 region has the DNA TGCAGCGTTGCCAGCGGGCTCGGCTACGAGCAGTACTTC. The chain combines TRBV29-1 with TRBJ2-7; D perhaps matches TRBD2 (6 bases). In germline, CDR1 is SQVTM, CDR2 ANQGSEA. The CDR3 runs 13 residues. V was cut by 4 bases and J by 3 bases, with 13 bases left in between.